Shown below are 4 T cell receptor beta chains from a single sample sequenced in a study of shared clonotypes between healthy human individuals. Libraries were prepared by immunoSEQ multiplex PCR; TCRdb keeps only in-frame clonotypes and omits some of them. The sample has about 480,000 clones; roughly 79% are singletons. Sequencing was performed on PBMCs. The source of these receptors is a woman in her thirties or forties in good health. Some clones in this sample may be carry-over from other donors' samples.

The chain has TRBV28 and TRBJ1-5, with 8 bases matching TRBD1. The J segment lost 5 bases and the V segment lost 2 bases, leaving 11 bases of the junction unmatched. The CDR3 spans 17 residues. CDR1 and CDR2 (germline): MDHEN, SYDVKM. CDR3 coding DNA: TGTGCCAGCAGTTTAGGTATGGGAGGACAGGGCGATCAGCCCCAGCATTTT. Translation: CASSLGMGGQGDQPQHF.

This clone was observed once. The CDR3 is CASRALAGAEQYF. The CDR3 region has the DNA TGTGCCAGCAGAGCGTTAGCGGGAGCCGAGCAGTACTTC. The rearrangement uses TRBV27 and TRBJ2-7, with 9 bases aligning to TRBD2. Germline lookup yields CDR1 MNHEY and CDR2 SMNVEV (reference sequence). This CDR3 is built from 13 residues. J was trimmed by 6 bases and V by 6 bases; bases with no gene match: 6.

J is TRBJ2-2 and V is TRBV7-2; TRBD1 aligns across 7 bases. CDR3 length: 16 residues. Germline values: CDR1 SGHTA, CDR2 FQGNSA. The V gene end was trimmed by 5 bases and the J gene end by 1 base; junction bases not matched to a gene: 7. The CDR3 sequence: CASSPRTGLNTGELFF. The CDR3 DNA is TGTGCCAGCAGCCCGAGGACAGGTCTGAACACCGGGGAGCTGTTTTTT.

The chain employs TRBV7-2 and TRBJ2-7; D is possibly TRBD1 or TRBD2 (7 bases each). Germline V CDR1 and CDR2: SGHTA, FQGNSA. There are 13 residues in the CDR3. V lost 5 bases and J lost 6, with 14 bases in between. The CDR3 loop reads CASSLDREGEQYF. The DNA of the CDR3 is TGTGCCAGCAGCCTAGACAGGGAGGGCGAGCAGTACTTC.